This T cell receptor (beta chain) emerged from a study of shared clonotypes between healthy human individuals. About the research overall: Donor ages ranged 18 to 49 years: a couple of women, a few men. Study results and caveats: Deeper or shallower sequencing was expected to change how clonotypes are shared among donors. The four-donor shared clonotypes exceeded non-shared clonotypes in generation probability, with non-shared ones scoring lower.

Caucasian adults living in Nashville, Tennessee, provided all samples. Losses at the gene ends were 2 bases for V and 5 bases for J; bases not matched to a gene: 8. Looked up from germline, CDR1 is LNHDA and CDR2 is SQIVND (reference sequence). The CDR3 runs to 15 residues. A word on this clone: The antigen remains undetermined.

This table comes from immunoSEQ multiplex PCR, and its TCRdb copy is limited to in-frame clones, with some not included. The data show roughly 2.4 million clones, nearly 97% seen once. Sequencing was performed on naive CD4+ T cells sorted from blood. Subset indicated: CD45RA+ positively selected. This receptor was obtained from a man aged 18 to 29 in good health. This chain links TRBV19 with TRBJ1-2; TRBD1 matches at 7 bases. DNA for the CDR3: TGTGCCAGTAGTATACAAGGGGGCGCGGGTTATGGCTACACCTTC. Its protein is CASSIQGGAGYGYTF.